The clone carrying this TCR beta chain was recorded a few times. Its specificity is not known. TCRdb reprocessed the reads with MiXCR, giving one entry per CDR3 protein. The sample lists about 900,000 distinct CDR3 sequences, 25% to 40% occurring once. CDR3 length: 14 residues. Trimming removed 7 bases at V and 0 bases at J, with 10 bases between. The V gene's germline CDR1 is MNHEY and CDR2 SMNVEV (reference sequence). The data were obtained in a study of T cell repertoires in cytomegalovirus infection. Overall study results and limits: The study found HLA-C-restricted CMV-specific TCR beta clonotypes dominating the ex vivo response.

V and J are TRBV27 and TRBJ1-3; D is undetermined. The starting material was cultured CD8+ T cells from PBMCs, obtained from culture after CMV antigen stimulation. The sequence derives from a human donor in good health (CMV status not recorded). Some clones in this sample may be carry-over from other donors' samples. In DNA, the CDR3 is TGTGCCAGCAAAAGGAGCAACTCTGGAAACACCATATATTTT. Translating it yields CASKRSNSGNTIYF.